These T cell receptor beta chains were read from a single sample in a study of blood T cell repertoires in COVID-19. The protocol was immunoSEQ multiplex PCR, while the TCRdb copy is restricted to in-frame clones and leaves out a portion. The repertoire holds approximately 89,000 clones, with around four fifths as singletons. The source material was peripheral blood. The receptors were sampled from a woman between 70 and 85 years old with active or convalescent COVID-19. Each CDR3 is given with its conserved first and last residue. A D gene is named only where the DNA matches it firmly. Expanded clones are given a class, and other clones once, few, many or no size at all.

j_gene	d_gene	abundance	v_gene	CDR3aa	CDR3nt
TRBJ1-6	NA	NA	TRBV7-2	CASSLQGYNSPLHF	TGTGCCAGCAGCTTACAGGGGTATAATTCACCCCTCCACTTT
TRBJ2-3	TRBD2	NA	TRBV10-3	CAISPGTSGGPSTDTQYF	TGTGCCATCAGTCCCGGGACTAGCGGGGGCCCTAGCACAGATACGCAGTATTTT
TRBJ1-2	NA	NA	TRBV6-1	CASSSEVGRGGYTF	TGTGCCAGCAGTTCGGAAGTGGGGCGCGGTGGCTACACCTTC
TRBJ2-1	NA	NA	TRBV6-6	CASSHGPGSYNEQFF	TGTGCCAGCAGCCACGGCCCAGGGTCCTACAATGAGCAGTTCTTC
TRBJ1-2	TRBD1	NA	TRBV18	CASSPDRTVGGYTF	TGTGCCAGCTCACCGGACAGGACGGTTGGGGGCTACACCTTC
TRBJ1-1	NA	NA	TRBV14	CASSRADTEAFF	TGTGCCAGCAGCCGAGCGGACACTGAAGCTTTCTTT
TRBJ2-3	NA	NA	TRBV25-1	CASSLDTPGAQDTQYF	TGTGCCAGCAGTCTGGACACACCTGGGGCCCAAGATACGCAGTATTTT
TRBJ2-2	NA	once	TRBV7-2	CASSLARGTGELFF	TGTGCCAGCAGCTTAGCACGGGGCACCGGGGAGCTGTTTTTT
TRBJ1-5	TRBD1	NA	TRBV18	CASSRDREQPQHF	TGTGCCAGCTCACGCGACAGGGAACAGCCCCAGCATTTT
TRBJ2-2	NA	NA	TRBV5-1	CASSGGRSTGELFF	TGCGCCAGCAGCGGCGGGCGCTCCACCGGGGAGCTGTTTTTT
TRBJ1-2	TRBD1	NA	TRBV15	CATSSLQGADYGYTF	TGTGCCACCAGCAGTCTGCAGGGGGCTGACTATGGCTACACCTTC
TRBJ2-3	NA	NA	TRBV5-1	CASSPHRGGGTDTQYF	TGCGCCAGCAGCCCTCACCGAGGTGGGGGGACAGATACGCAGTATTTT
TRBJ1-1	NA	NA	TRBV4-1	CASSQIYRNTEAFF	TGCGCCAGCAGCCAAATATACAGGAACACTGAAGCTTTCTTT
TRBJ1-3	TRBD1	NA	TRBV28	CASSTRGHSGNTIYF	TGTGCCAGCAGTACCAGGGGGCACTCTGGAAACACCATATATTTT
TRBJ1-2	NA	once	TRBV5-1	CASSDKLANYGYTF	TGCGCCAGCAGCGATAAGCTAGCTAACTATGGCTACACCTTC
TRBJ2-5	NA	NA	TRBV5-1	CASSLTGSQAGETQYF	TGCGCCAGCAGCTTGACAGGGTCTCAAGCGGGGGAGACCCAGTACTTC
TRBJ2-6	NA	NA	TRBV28	CASTLSSGANVLTF	TGTGCCAGCACCTTGAGCTCTGGGGCCAACGTCCTGACTTTC
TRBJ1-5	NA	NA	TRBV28	CASSSGVYSNQPQHF	TGTGCCAGCAGTTCCGGGGTCTATAGCAATCAGCCCCAGCATTTT
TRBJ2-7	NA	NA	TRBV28	CASSFVTTSYEQYF	TGTGCCAGCAGTTTTGTGACTACTTCCTACGAGCAGTACTTC
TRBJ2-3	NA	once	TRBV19	CASSSWSGDTQYF	TGTGCCAGTAGTTCTTGGAGCGGAGATACGCAGTATTTT
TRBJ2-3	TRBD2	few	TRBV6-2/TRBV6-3	CASSYSMKRGASKSTDTQYF	TGTGCCAGCAGTTACTCGATGAAGCGGGGGGCCTCCAAGAGCACAGATACGCAGTATTTT
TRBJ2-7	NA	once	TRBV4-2	CASSQDSGSGEQYF	TGTGCCAGCAGCCAAGACTCAGGGTCCGGGGAGCAGTACTTC
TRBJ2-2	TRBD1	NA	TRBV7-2	CASSLQGADTGELFF	TGTGCCAGCAGCCTACAGGGGGCGGACACCGGGGAGCTGTTTTTT
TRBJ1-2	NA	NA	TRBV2	CASREGTSNYGYTF	TGTGCCAGCAGAGAGGGGACATCTAACTATGGCTACACCTTC
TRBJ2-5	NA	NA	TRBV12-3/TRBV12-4	CASTAQRQTQYF	TGTGCCAGCACCGCTCAGCGGCAGACCCAGTACTTC
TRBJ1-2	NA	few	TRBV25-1	CASRGVPNYGYTF	TGTGCCAGCAGAGGGGTCCCTAACTATGGCTACACCTTC
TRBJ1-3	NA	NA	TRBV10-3	CAISDGASGNTIYF	TGTGCCATCAGTGATGGGGCCTCTGGAAACACCATATATTTT
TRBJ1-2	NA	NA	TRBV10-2	CASSETGYGYTF	TGCGCCAGCAGTGAAACAGGGTATGGCTACACCTTC
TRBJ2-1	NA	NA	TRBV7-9	CASSSTGTGVEQFF	TGTGCCAGCAGCTCTACCGGAACGGGGGTTGAGCAGTTCTTC
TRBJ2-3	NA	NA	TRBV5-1	CASSSRADSTDTQYF	TGCGCCAGCAGCTCGCGAGCGGATAGCACAGATACGCAGTATTTT
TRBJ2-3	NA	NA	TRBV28	CASSALDTQYF	TGTGCCAGCAGCGCACTGGATACGCAGTATTTT
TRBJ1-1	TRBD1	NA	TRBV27	CASSPSRGMNTEAFF	TGTGCCAGCAGTCCGTCCAGGGGGATGAACACTGAAGCTTTCTTT
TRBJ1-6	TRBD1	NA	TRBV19	CASSIRTGGDSPLHF	TGTGCCAGTAGTATCCGGACAGGGGGGGATTCACCCCTCCACTTT
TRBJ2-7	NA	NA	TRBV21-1	CASSATPGGFEQYF	TGTGCCAGCAGCGCAACTCCAGGGGGATTCGAGCAGTACTTC
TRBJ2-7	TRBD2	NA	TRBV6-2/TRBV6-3	CASSTRTSGGYEQYF	TGTGCCAGCAGTACCCGGACTAGCGGGGGTTACGAGCAGTACTTC
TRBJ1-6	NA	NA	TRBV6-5	CASIGGFARDSPLHF	TGTGCCAGCATTGGGGGGTTTGCCCGCGATTCACCCCTCCACTTT
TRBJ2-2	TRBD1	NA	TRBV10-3	CAISRQGPNTGELFF	TGTGCCATCAGTAGACAGGGCCCGAACACCGGGGAGCTGTTTTTT
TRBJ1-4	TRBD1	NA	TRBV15	CATSRDTGTGGEKLFF	TGTGCCACCAGCAGAGATACCGGGACAGGGGGGGAAAAACTGTTTTTT
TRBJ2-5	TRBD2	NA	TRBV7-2	CASSFQRGTQETQYF	TGTGCCAGCAGCTTTCAGCGGGGGACCCAAGAGACCCAGTACTTC
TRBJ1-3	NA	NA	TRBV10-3	CAISESTSSGNTIYF	TGTGCCATCAGTGAGTCAACAAGCTCTGGAAACACCATATATTTT
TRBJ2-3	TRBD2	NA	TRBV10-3	CAISGKAGFSTDTQYF	TGTGCCATCAGTGGTAAAGCGGGGTTCAGCACAGATACGCAGTATTTT
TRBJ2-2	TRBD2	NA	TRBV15	CATRLGTSGASGELFF	TGTGCCACCAGACTGGGGACTAGCGGGGCATCCGGGGAGCTGTTTTTT
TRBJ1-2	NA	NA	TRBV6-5	CASSQGYGYTF	TGTGCCAGCAGTCAGGGCTATGGCTACACCTTC
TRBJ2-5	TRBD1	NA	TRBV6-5	CASSYSGTGAAETQYF	TGTGCCAGCAGTTACTCGGGGACAGGGGCGGCGGAGACCCAGTACTTC
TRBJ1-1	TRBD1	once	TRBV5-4	CASSRDRGATEAFF	TGTGCCAGCAGCCGGGACAGGGGAGCCACTGAAGCTTTCTTT
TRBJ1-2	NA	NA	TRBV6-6	CASSQGDFGYTF	TGTGCCAGCAGCCAAGGAGATTTTGGCTACACCTTC
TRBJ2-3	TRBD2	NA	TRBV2	CASSVVGGSTDTQYF	TGTGCCAGCAGTGTGGTGGGGGGGTCCACAGATACGCAGTATTTT
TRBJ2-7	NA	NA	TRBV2	CASSKTVYEQYF	TGTGCCAGCAGCAAGACAGTGTACGAGCAGTACTTC
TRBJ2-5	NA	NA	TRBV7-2	CASSLAGGAETQYF	TGTGCCAGCAGCTTAGCGGGGGGAGCGGAGACCCAGTACTTC
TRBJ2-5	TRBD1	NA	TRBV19	CASQPTGNNQETQYF	TGTGCCAGTCAACCGACAGGGAATAACCAAGAGACCCAGTACTTC
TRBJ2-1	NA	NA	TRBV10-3	CAISEQGNEQFF	TGTGCCATCAGTGAACAGGGAAATGAGCAGTTCTTC
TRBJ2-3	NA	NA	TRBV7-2	CASSSVRGDTQYF	TGTGCCAGCAGCTCAGTACGGGGGGATACGCAGTATTTT
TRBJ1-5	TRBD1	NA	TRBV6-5	CASRAGTGDQPQHF	TGTGCCAGCAGAGCGGGGACAGGGGATCAGCCCCAGCATTTT